Below are 2 T cell receptor beta chains sequenced from a single sample in a study of beta chain features in type 1 diabetes. General study findings and limits: Moderate yet significant TCRB CDR3 shortening was seen in Type 1 diabetes patients in all four CD4+ subsets.

These receptors have no known antigen. Isolated RNA was reverse transcribed in full, so expressed TCRB transcripts were sequenced. Sequencing used immunoSEQ multiplex PCR; TCRdb keeps in-frame clones, though not all of them. The sample lists more than 250,000 clones, roughly a quarter occurring once. The sample taken for sequencing was naive CD4+ T cells from blood. These receptors were taken from a woman in her twenties or thirties with type 1 diabetes.

This chain joins TRBV7-9 and TRBJ2-7, with TRBD2 matching over 10 bases. Germline CDR1 reads SEHNR; CDR2 reads FQNEAQ (reference sequence). The CDR3 totals 16 residues. Trimming removed 5 bases from V and 5 bases from J; junction bases left unmatched: 12. The CDR3 spells CASSIRPGLAFDEQYF. The CDR3 DNA sequence: TGTGCCAGCAGCATACGTCCGGGACTAGCGTTCGACGAGCAGTACTTC.

This clone has just a few counts. The rearrangement uses TRBV18 and TRBJ2-5; 7 bases are shared with TRBD1. The CDR3 extends over 14 amino acids. The V segment lost 3 bases and the J segment 5 bases; nucleotides outside the gene matches: 6. Per germline, CDR1 KGHSH and CDR2 LQKENI. CDR3 protein: CASSPATGFETQYF. In DNA form, the CDR3 reads TGTGCCAGCTCACCGGCGACAGGGTTCGAGACCCAGTACTTC.